The next 22 T cell receptor beta chains were all read from a single sample in a study of blood T cell repertoires in COVID-19. The assay was immunoSEQ multiplex PCR, and TCRdb's table has in-frame clones only and misses some. The table records 210,000 or so clones, more than 80% of them present only once. Sequenced input: peripheral blood. Source of these receptors: a woman of 80 years or more with acute or convalescent COVID-19.

The chain combines TRBV3-1 (or the pseudogene TRBV3-2) with TRBJ1-3; TRBD1 aligns across 7 bases. The CDR3 sequence is 17 residues long. Germline loops: CDR1 LGHDT, CDR2 YNNKEL (reference sequence). Trimming took 4 bases from V and 0 from J; bases not matched to a gene: 9. The CDR3 DNA reads as TGTGCCAGCAGCCCCGGGACAGCCGTGAGCTCTGGAAACACCATATATTTT. Its protein is CASSPGTAVSSGNTIYF.

The V call is TRBV29-1, the J call TRBJ1-2; D unresolved. V lost 6 bases to trimming and J lost 2 bases, with 13 bases between them. The germline V gene has CDR1 SQVTM and CDR2 ANQGSEA. The CDR3 sequence is 13 residues long. The DNA of the CDR3 is TGCAGCGTCGCCAGCCAGGCAAACTATGGCTACACCTTC. As protein: CSVASQANYGYTF.

In DNA, the CDR3 is TGTGCCAGCAGCCCGGACAGGGTAAAATCCTACGAGCAGTACTTC. As protein: CASSPDRVKSYEQYF. The gene calls are TRBV27 and TRBJ2-7; 8 nucleotides match TRBD1. Trimming took 6 bases from V and 1 from J; bases not matched to a gene: 8. CDR1 is MNHEY, CDR2 SMNVEV, per germline (reference sequence). The CDR3 is 15 residues long.

The V call is TRBV5-8, the J call TRBJ1-2; unclear D gene. The V end lost 4 bases, the J end lost 4 bases, and 17 bases lay between the germline ends. Per germline, CDR1 SGHTS and CDR2 YDEGEE. The CDR3 is made up of 15 amino acids. The CDR3 region has the DNA TGTGCCAGCAGCCCTGGACTGACTCTTGGCTATGGCTACACCTTC. Amino acid sequence: CASSPGLTLGYGYTF.

V gene TRBV28 combines with J gene TRBJ1-5; D is ambiguous. From germline, CDR1 is MDHEN and CDR2 SYDVKM. Deletions cut 2 bases from V and 3 bases from J, with 17 bases between. The CDR3 has 17 amino acids. CDR3 region: CASSLPAYFGNNQPQHF. Here the CDR3 DNA reads TGTGCCAGCAGTTTACCGGCGTACTTCGGGAACAATCAGCCCCAGCATTTT.

V gene TRBV6-5 combines with J gene TRBJ1-4, with D possibly being TRBD1 (6 bases). V gave up 6 bases and J gave up 8 bases, with 16 bases separating them. CDR1 is MNHEY and CDR2 is SVGAGI in the germline V gene. The CDR3 runs to 14 residues. CDR3 protein: CASRARGSWEKLFF. The DNA for the CDR3 is TGTGCCAGCAGGGCCAGGGGATCGTGGGAAAAACTGTTTTTT.

Only a few counts were recorded for this clone. The chain has TRBV7-3 and TRBJ1-2; tentatively, D is TRBD1 (6 bases). Germline V gene lookup returns CDR1 SGHTA and CDR2 FQGTGA. The germline V and J ends were trimmed by 5 bases and 4 bases, with 17 bases remaining between them. The CDR3 covers 15 residues. This CDR3 is CASSLNAGAPYGYTF. Written as DNA, the CDR3 is TGTGCCAGCAGCCTCAATGCAGGGGCCCCCTATGGCTACACCTTC.

The chain joins TRBV30 to TRBJ1-1; 9 bases are a match to TRBD1. Germline assignment: CDR1 GTSNPN and CDR2 SVGIG (reference sequence). The trim removed 3 bases at V and 6 bases at J, leaving 5 bases unmatched. CDR3 length: 13 amino acids. In DNA, the CDR3 is TGTGCCTGGAGGCCGGGACAGGGCTCTGAAGCTTTCTTT. It codes for CAWRPGQGSEAFF.

The chain joins TRBV6-2 or TRBV6-3 to TRBJ1-1, with D possibly matching TRBD1 (6 bases). The CDR3 covers 13 residues. Germline lookup yields CDR1 MNHEY and CDR2 SVGEGT. Trimming stripped 6 bases from V and 4 bases from J, with 12 bases between. CDR3: CASSSQGRTEAFF. CDR3 DNA sequence: TGTGCCAGCAGCTCCCAGGGGCGCACTGAAGCTTTCTTT.

V and J are TRBV30 and TRBJ1-5; D gene ambiguous. V shed 3 bases and J shed 4 bases, with 13 bases lying between them. The V gene's germline CDR1 is GTSNPN and CDR2 SVGIG (reference sequence). The CDR3 extends over 14 amino acids. The CDR3 DNA reads as TGTGCCTGGAGCAGACCAGGATGGAATCAGCCCCAGCATTTT. Translating gives CAWSRPGWNQPQHF.

This clone was recorded once. V is TRBV24-1 and J is TRBJ2-7, with a weak D call TRBD2 (5 bases). This CDR3 comprises 11 residues. Trimming took off 6 bases at V and 4 bases at J, with 6 bases between the two ends. Germline V gene data show CDR1 as KGHDR and CDR2 as SFDVKD. The CDR3 DNA reads as TGTGCCACCAGTCGGGGATACGAGCAGTACTTC. Protein: CATSRGYEQYF.

The chain carries TRBV11-1 and TRBJ2-1; possible D gene TRBD1, 7 bases. The CDR3 contains 14 residues. V lost 2 bases to trimming and J lost 9 bases, with 14 bases between them. Germline loops: CDR1 SGHAT, CDR2 FQDESV (reference sequence). CDR3 amino acids: CASSLNTGEVEQFF. CDR3 DNA sequence: TGTGCCAGCAGCTTAAACACAGGGGAGGTTGAGCAGTTCTTC.

This chain joins TRBV27 and TRBJ1-6, with no clear D. The V end was cut by 7 bases, the J end by 10 bases, with 17 bases between. The CDR3 is 14 residues long. Looked up from germline, CDR1 is MNHEY and CDR2 is SMNVEV (reference sequence). The CDR3 loop is CASTPGSSGSPLHF. CDR3 nucleotides: TGTGCCAGCACCCCGGGCTCTAGCGGCTCACCCCTCCACTTT.

V is TRBV7-3 and J is TRBJ1-2; 11 bases agree with TRBD1. This CDR3 is built from 15 residues. After removal of 5 bases from V and 2 bases from J, the junction contained 4 bases not matched to a gene. Germline V gives CDR1 SGHTA, CDR2 FQGTGA. The CDR3 here is CASSPGTGGNYGYTF. CDR3 nucleotides: TGTGCCAGCAGCCCGGGGACAGGGGGGAACTATGGCTACACCTTC.

This chain joins TRBV5-1 and TRBJ1-1, with a possible D match to TRBD1 (6 bases). V shed 7 bases and J shed 4 bases, with 29 bases lying between them. CDR1 and CDR2 (germline): SGHRS, YFSETQ. The CDR3 consists of 18 residues. CDR3 nucleotides: TGCGCCAGCTTACCCAGCCCCGGGGGGGGGCGAGGAGTCACTGAAGCTTTCTTT. This gives the protein CASLPSPGGGRGVTEAFF.

The chain links TRBV4-3 to TRBJ2-3; TRBD2 matches 12 bases. The length of the CDR3 is 16 residues. Unmatched junction bases numbered 6, after V lost 4 bases and J lost 4 bases. CDR1 LGHNA and CDR2 YSLEER come from the germline V gene. CDR3 amino acids: CASSLGLAGPADTQYF. CDR3 in DNA: TGCGCCAGCAGCCTAGGACTAGCGGGGCCGGCAGATACGCAGTATTTT.

The chain is built from TRBV7-3 and TRBJ2-5; 11 nucleotides agree with TRBD2. Germline V gene data show CDR1 as SGHTA and CDR2 as FQGTGA. J was trimmed by 4 bases and V by 0 bases; bases with no gene match: 1. CDR3 length: 15 residues. For the CDR3, the DNA is TGTGCCAGCAGCTTAACTAGCGGGAGGGCAGAGACCCAGTACTTC. It specifies CASSLTSGRAETQYF.

This rearrangement joins TRBV7-2 to TRBJ1-2; the match to TRBD1 covers 8 bases. With V trimmed by 6 bases and J by 5 bases, 11 bases remained unmatched. The length of the CDR3 is 15 residues. Germline CDR1 reads SGHTA; CDR2 reads FQGNSA. CDR3 DNA sequence: TGTGCCAGCAGTAAACCGGGACAGGCTAGATATGGCTACACCTTC. Translating gives CASSKPGQARYGYTF.

The chain has TRBV20-1 and TRBJ1-2, with D possibly TRBD1 on 5 matching bases. Between the trimmed V and J ends, which lost 3 bases and 4 bases, there was a span of 6 bases. Germline CDR1 and CDR2: DFQATT and SNEGSKA (reference sequence). This CDR3 has 11 residues. In nucleotides, the CDR3 is TGCAGTGCTAGGGGGGGCTATGGCTACACCTTC. This gives the protein CSARGGYGYTF.

The gene calls are TRBV6-5 and TRBJ2-2; a possible D gene is TRBD1 (6 bases). The CDR3 runs to 14 residues. Trimming removed 8 bases at V and 1 base at J, with 11 bases between. Germline CDR1 reads MNHEY; CDR2 reads SVGAGI. CDR3 protein: CASGTGRNTGELFF. The CDR3 DNA sequence: TGTGCCAGCGGTACAGGGAGGAACACCGGGGAGCTGTTTTTT.

The chain combines TRBV6-5 with TRBJ2-5; D may be TRBD1 (6 bases). V was shortened by 7 bases and J by 7 bases, with 19 bases between the two germline ends. This CDR3 region has 14 residues. The germline V gene encodes CDR1 MNHEY and CDR2 SVGAGI. CDR3 nucleotide sequence: TGTGCCAGCATAGCAGGGGCGGACCCCGGGACCCAGTACTTC. Encoded protein: CASIAGADPGTQYF.

The J gene is TRBJ1-2, the V gene TRBV7-3, with D possibly being TRBD1 (5 bases). The CDR3 extends over 14 amino acids. Trimming stripped 2 bases from V and 4 bases from J, with 11 bases between. From germline, CDR1 is SGHTA and CDR2 FQGTGA. CDR3 protein: CASSLPGRVYGYTF. In nucleotides, the CDR3 is TGTGCCAGCAGCTTACCAGGGCGAGTCTATGGCTACACCTTC.